The 27 T cell receptor beta chains listed next were all sequenced from one sample in a study of human T cells and chemical hapten exposure. Sample time point: patch test 3, about 24 weeks after DPC sensitization. Treatment noted: therapeutic diphenylcyclopropenone sensitization with weekly scalp DPC. A single record per CDR3 protein comes from TCRdb applying MiXCR to the RACE reads. The table includes 95,000 to 150,000 distinct CDR3 sequences, about 10% detected once. The sample was whole blood, taken in connection with sensitization to the hapten diphenylcyclopropenone (DPC). Receptors were obtained from a woman between 50 and 59 years old with alopecia areata. Some clones in this sample may be carry-over from other donors' samples.

The chain is built from TRBV15 and TRBJ1-1; 9 nucleotides line up with TRBD1. The CDR3 length is 14 residues. The germline V gene encodes CDR1 LNHNV and CDR2 YYDKDF (reference sequence). V was clipped by 4 bases and J by 4 bases; unmatched bases: 4. CDR3 protein: CATSTTGQGTEAFF. Here the CDR3 DNA reads TGTGCCACCAGCACCACGGGACAGGGCACTGAAGCTTTCTTT.

The V and J genes are TRBV6-2 or TRBV6-3 and TRBJ1-1, with D hard to call. The CDR3 extends over 11 amino acids. V shed 3 bases and J shed 7 bases, with 6 bases lying between them. The germline CDR1 and CDR2 sequences are MNHEY and SVGEGT. CDR3 amino acids: CASSYIGEAFF. The DNA of the CDR3 is TGTGCCAGCAGTTATATCGGTGAAGCTTTCTTT.

The V gene is TRBV12-5, the J gene TRBJ1-5; D is possibly TRBD1 (5 bases). Per germline, CDR1 LGHNT and CDR2 FRNRAP. The CDR3 spans 15 residues. Trimming took 6 bases from V and 0 from J, leaving 12 bases between them. The CDR3 spells CASGAGGYSNQPQHF. The DNA of the CDR3 is TGTGCTAGTGGCGCGGGGGGTTATAGCAATCAGCCCCAGCATTTT. The variable domain in full, with the rest retrieved from reference TRBV12-5 and TRBJ1-5, is DARVTQTPRHKVTEMGQEVTMRCQPILGHNTVFWYRQTMMQGLELLAYFRNRAPLDDSGMPKDRFSAEMPDATLATLKIQPSEPRDSAVYFCASGAGGYSNQPQHFGDGTRLSIL.

This clonotype was recorded many times. The rearrangement links TRBV5-1 to TRBJ1-5; D uncertain. V was cut by 0 bases and J by 5 bases, with 18 bases left in between. The CDR3 spans 17 residues. The germline V gene encodes CDR1 SGHRS and CDR2 YFSETQ. The CDR3 region has the DNA TGCGCCAGCAGCTTGGGGCAGGCCTTGGATGGGGATCAGCCCCAGCATTTT. It codes for CASSLGQALDGDQPQHF.

This clonotype came up many times. The chain links TRBV4-1 to TRBJ2-7; D gene ambiguous. Germline lookup yields CDR1 MGHRA and CDR2 YSYEKL. The V and J ends lost 4 bases and 0 bases respectively, with 10 bases between them. The CDR3 spans 14 residues. The CDR3 loop reads CASSPRLSSYEQYF. CDR3 nucleotide sequence: TGCGCCAGCAGCCCCCGGTTGAGCTCCTACGAGCAGTACTTC.

V gene TRBV5-1 combines with J gene TRBJ1-1, with D perhaps matching TRBD1 (5 bases). V lost 0 bases and J 0 bases, leaving 6 bases between the germline ends. The germline V gene encodes CDR1 SGHRS and CDR2 YFSETQ. The CDR3 has 14 amino acids. The CDR3 DNA reads TGCGCCAGCAGCTTGGAGGGGATGAACACTGAAGCTTTCTTT. Protein sequence: CASSLEGMNTEAFF.

The V and J genes are TRBV28 and TRBJ2-7; D possibly matches TRBD1 or TRBD2 (5 bases each). Deletions cut 6 bases from V and 7 bases from J, with 22 bases between. This CDR3 contains 15 residues. CDR1 is MDHEN and CDR2 is SYDVKM in the germline V gene. This CDR3 is CASRFPGPGVYEQYF. The DNA of the CDR3 is TGTGCCAGCAGATTTCCGGGACCCGGGGTTTATGAGCAGTACTTC.

The chain joins TRBV5-1 to TRBJ1-1; D is unresolved. Germline lookup yields CDR1 SGHRS and CDR2 YFSETQ. The V end was cut by 2 bases, the J end by 9 bases, with 23 bases between. The CDR3 has 16 amino acids. CDR3 region: CASSFSSGGGSTKAFF. DNA of the CDR3: TGCGCCAGCAGCTTTTCCTCCGGAGGAGGGAGTACTAAAGCTTTCTTT.

The chain joins TRBV2 to TRBJ1-5; TRBD1 is a possible D gene (5 bases). There are 14 residues in the CDR3. The V end was cut by 4 bases, the J end by 3 bases, with 10 bases between. The germline V gene has CDR1 SNHLY and CDR2 FYNNEI. The CDR3 DNA reads TGTGCCAGCAGTGTAATAGGGGCCAATCAGCCCCAGCATTTT. Translating it yields CASSVIGANQPQHF.

This clonotype showed up just a few times. The chain is built from TRBV9 and TRBJ2-3; perhaps TRBD1 as D (6 bases). The CDR3 spans 15 residues. From germline, CDR1 is SGDLS and CDR2 YYNGEE. V was cut by 0 bases and J by 2 bases, with 10 bases left in between. This CDR3 reads CASSVETGPTDTQYF. The CDR3 nucleotides read TGTGCCAGCAGCGTAGAGACAGGCCCCACAGATACGCAGTATTTT.

This sequence joins TRBV28 and TRBJ2-2; no clear D. V gave up 7 bases and J gave up 6 bases, with 12 bases separating them. Germline V gene lookup returns CDR1 MDHEN and CDR2 SYDVKM. This CDR3 comprises 13 residues. Here the CDR3 DNA reads TGTGCCAGCAAAGTAAACGGTCCCGGGGAGCTGTTTTTT. Its translation is CASKVNGPGELFF.

In this sample, this clonotype turned up a few times. CDR3 region: CASSLAGGYTGELFF. DNA of the CDR3: TGTGCCAGCAGTTTAGCCGGGGGATACACCGGGGAGCTGTTTTTT. This chain links TRBV12-3 or TRBV12-4 with TRBJ2-2, with D perhaps matching TRBD2 (6 bases). Trimming pared 0 bases from V and 3 bases from J, leaving 8 bases between. This CDR3 region has 15 residues.

In its sample, this clonotype was seen once. V and J are TRBV2 and TRBJ1-5; 7 bases match TRBD1. V lost 7 bases to trimming and J lost 5 bases; unmatched junction nucleotides: 14. Germline CDR1 SNHLY, CDR2 FYNNEI. This CDR3 region has 16 residues. The CDR3 region has the DNA TGTGCCAGCAACGGGGACAGTCGAGGGGGCGATCAGCCCCAGCATTTT. Protein: CASNGDSRGGDQPQHF. Complete variable domain (other parts from reference TRBV2 and TRBJ1-5): EPEVTQTPSHQVTQMGQEVILRCVPISNHLYFYWYRQILGQKVEFLVSFYNNEISEKSEIFDDQFSVERPDGSNFTLKIRSTKLEDSAMYFCASNGDSRGGDQPQHFGDGTRLSIL.

This clonotype was recorded many times. This chain uses TRBV7-6 with TRBJ2-7; D not resolved. V was clipped by 1 base and J by 0 bases, with 10 bases between them. The CDR3 extends over 15 amino acids. Germline lookup yields CDR1 SGHVS and CDR2 FNYEAQ. CDR3 sequence (DNA): TGTGCCAGCAGCTTAGAGCAGACGGGCTCCTACGAGCAGTACTTC. Its protein product is CASSLEQTGSYEQYF. Using reference TRBV7-6 and TRBJ2-7 for the parts outside the CDR3, the full variable domain is GAGVSQSPRYKVTKRGQDVALRCDPISGHVSLYWYRQALGQGPEFLTYFNYEAQQDKSGLPNDRFSAERPEGSISTLTIQRTEQRDSAMYRCASSLEQTGSYEQYFGPGTRLTVT.

The rearrangement links TRBV9 to TRBJ2-2, with D unresolved. The germline V and J ends were trimmed by 4 bases and 2 bases, with 9 bases remaining between them. CDR3 size: 14 residues. Per germline, CDR1 SGDLS and CDR2 YYNGEE. The CDR3 loop reads CASSPYSNTGELFF. The DNA of the CDR3 is TGTGCCAGCAGCCCCTACTCCAACACCGGGGAGCTGTTTTTT.

This chain links TRBV27 with TRBJ1-2; weak D call: TRBD1 (5 bases). V gave up 3 bases and J gave up 6 bases, with 8 bases separating them. The CDR3 length is 12 residues. CDR1 MNHEY and CDR2 SMNVEV come from the germline V gene (reference sequence). DNA of the CDR3: TGTGCCAGCAGTTTGTTGGGGGATGGCTACACCTTC. Translation: CASSLLGDGYTF.

This clonotype was picked up a small number of times. This chain joins TRBV9 and TRBJ2-3; TRBD2 matches at 7 bases. V gave up 0 bases and J gave up 10 bases; unmatched junction bases: 8. Germline V gives CDR1 SGDLS, CDR2 YYNGEE. CDR3 length: 14 residues. In DNA form, the CDR3 reads TGTGCCAGCAGCGTAGTGGGAGGGAGGGACCCGCAGTATTTT. It is translated as CASSVVGGRDPQYF.

The rearrangement uses TRBV6-2 or TRBV6-3 and TRBJ1-2, with a tentative D call TRBD1 (5 bases). Looked up from germline, CDR1 is MNHEY and CDR2 is SVGEGT. The ends were cut back, 5 bases at V and 8 bases at J, with 18 bases in the middle. The CDR3 spans 14 residues. CDR3 coding DNA: TGTGCCAGCAGTCTCCTGCCGGGACCGCAAGGCTACACCTTC. Protein sequence: CASSLLPGPQGYTF.

The chain combines TRBV2 with TRBJ1-5; D is unclear. CDR3 length: 14 residues. Germline V CDR1 and CDR2: SNHLY, FYNNEI. The V gene lost 6 bases and the J gene lost 7 bases, with 16 bases spanning the gap. As DNA, the CDR3 is TGTGCCAGCAGGATGGGAGAACCGGTGCAGCCCCAGCATTTT. It is translated as CASRMGEPVQPQHF.

V gene TRBV2 combines with J gene TRBJ1-1; D perhaps matches TRBD1 (5 bases). Per the germline V gene, CDR1 is SNHLY and CDR2 is FYNNEI. V lost 2 bases and J 8 bases, leaving 12 bases between the germline ends. There are 13 residues in the CDR3. This CDR3 is CASSEQGAPEAFF. CDR3 coding DNA: TGTGCCAGCAGTGAACAGGGCGCCCCAGAAGCTTTCTTT. The whole variable domain, filled in from reference TRBV2 and TRBJ1-1, reads EPEVTQTPSHQVTQMGQEVILRCVPISNHLYFYWYRQILGQKVEFLVSFYNNEISEKSEIFDDQFSVERPDGSNFTLKIRSTKLEDSAMYFCASSEQGAPEAFFGQGTRLTVV.

The chain has TRBV12-3 or TRBV12-4 and TRBJ2-7, with 11 positions matching TRBD2. The CDR3 consists of 16 residues. V shed 3 bases, J shed 2 bases, and the junction held 6 bases outside the gene matches. The CDR3 reads CASSFGGTSGTYEQYF. Written as DNA, the CDR3 is TGTGCCAGCAGTTTTGGTGGGACTAGCGGTACCTACGAGCAGTACTTC.

This clonotype has more than one count but fewer than ten. The chain has TRBV13 and TRBJ2-7; TRBD1 matches at 8 bases. Trimming removed 4 bases from V and 9 bases from J; junction bases left unmatched: 5. Germline CDR1 reads PRHDT; CDR2 reads FYEKMQ (reference sequence). This CDR3 is 12 amino acids long. The CDR3 coding sequence is TGTGCCAGCAGCTCCGGACAGGGTGGGCAGTACTTC. This gives the protein CASSSGQGGQYF.

This clonotype was seen at least ten times. The J gene is TRBJ2-7, the V gene TRBV21-1; the D call TRBD2 from the table was never checked on the DNA. TRBV21-1 has pseudogene status. The CDR3 length is 14 residues. CDR3: CALRRLAGGYEQYF. The CDR3 region has the DNA TGTGCCCTACGGCGGCTAGCGGGGGGGTACGAGCAGTACTTC.

This rearrangement joins TRBV10-3 to TRBJ2-7; D unresolved. Between the trimmed V and J ends, which lost 9 bases and 0 bases, there was a span of 9 bases. The CDR3 loop spans 12 amino acids. Germline V CDR1 and CDR2: ENHRY, SYGVKD. The CDR3 protein is CAISQSSYEQYF. The CDR3 DNA follows: TGTGCCATTTCTCAGAGCTCCTACGAGCAGTACTTC.

This clonotype was observed a few times. This chain connects TRBV3-1 to TRBJ2-1; D is unresolved. The germline V gene encodes CDR1 LGHDT and CDR2 YNNKEL (reference sequence). The CDR3 runs to 14 residues. V lost 0 bases to trimming and J lost 6 bases, with 9 bases between them. The chain's CDR3 is CASSQDLSTNEQFF. CDR3 DNA sequence: TGTGCCAGCAGCCAAGATCTTAGCACCAATGAGCAGTTCTTC.

This clonotype was detected a few times. The V gene is TRBV28, the J gene TRBJ1-5, with D unclear. The CDR3 spans 12 residues. V lost 5 bases to trimming and J lost 6 bases, with 8 bases between them. Germline V CDR1 and CDR2: MDHEN, SYDVKM. The CDR3 reads CASSRTRQPQHF. Here the CDR3 DNA reads TGTGCCAGCAGTCGTACCCGTCAGCCCCAGCATTTT.

This clonotype occurred a few times. The chain employs TRBV9 and TRBJ1-5; tentatively, D is TRBD1 (6 bases). This CDR3 is 14 amino acids long. Germline V gene sequence: CDR1 SGDLS, CDR2 YYNGEE. Trimming left V 4 bases short and J 4 bases short, with 12 bases between. Written as DNA, the CDR3 is TGTGCCAGCAGCCACGGGGACACTAATCAGCCCCAGCATTTT. It is translated as CASSHGDTNQPQHF.